What follows are 14 T cell receptor beta chains derived from one specimen sequenced in a study of shared clonotypes between healthy human individuals. The protocol was immunoSEQ multiplex PCR, while the TCRdb copy is restricted to in-frame clones and leaves out a portion. This table has roughly 2,000,000 clones, around 96% appearing once. Selected positively for CCR7 and CD45RO-negative, naive CD8 cells excluded terminally differentiated effector memory CD45RA+ cells. Material: naive CD8+ T cells sorted from blood. The receptor source for this set is a man aged 18 to 29 in good health.

This chain joins TRBV6-5 and TRBJ2-1; perhaps TRBD2 as D (5 bases). Trimming took 6 bases from V and 5 from J, leaving 17 bases between them. The germline V gene encodes CDR1 MNHEY and CDR2 SVGAGI. The CDR3 has 15 amino acids. CDR3 sequence (DNA): TGTGCCAGCAGCCACCTTCTCGGAGCGGACAATGAGCAGTTCTTC. Protein: CASSHLLGADNEQFF.

This clone was counted once. The sample contains more than one DNA sequence encoding this CDR3. The chain recombines TRBV6-5 with TRBJ2-1; D gene unclear. Germline V gene data show CDR1 as MNHEY and CDR2 as SVGAGI. The V end was cut by 2 bases, the J end by 6 bases, with 2 bases between. The CDR3 runs 11 residues. Here the CDR3 DNA reads TGTGCCAGCAGTTACACCAATGAGCAGTTCTTC. Protein product: CASSYTNEQFF.

The chain has TRBV6-5 and TRBJ2-3; D might be TRBD2 (6 bases). V was cut by 4 bases and J by 1 base, with 12 bases left in between. Germline lookup yields CDR1 MNHEY and CDR2 SVGAGI. The CDR3 loop spans 15 amino acids. The CDR3 reads CASSWGTGGTDTQYF. The CDR3, as DNA: TGTGCCAGCAGTTGGGGCACGGGGGGCACAGATACGCAGTATTTT.

This chain joins TRBV2 and TRBJ2-7, with unresolved D. V lost 1 base to trimming and J lost 0 bases, with 7 bases between them. The CDR3 loop spans 14 amino acids. In germline, CDR1 is SNHLY, CDR2 FYNNEI. As DNA, the CDR3 is TGTGCCAGCAGTGAAGGGGCAGCCTCCTACGAGCAGTACTTC. It encodes CASSEGAASYEQYF.

The chain is built from TRBV19 and TRBJ2-7; 7 nucleotides align to TRBD1. The trim removed 5 bases at V and 0 bases at J, leaving 7 bases unmatched. The CDR3 loop spans 15 amino acids. Germline-derived CDR1 and CDR2 are LNHDA and SQIVND (reference sequence). In DNA form, the CDR3 reads TGTGCCAGTAGTGCCGGACAGGTCACCTCCTACGAGCAGTACTTC. Protein product: CASSAGQVTSYEQYF. Full variable domain (outside the CDR3, taken from reference TRBV19 and TRBJ2-7): DGGITQSPKYLFRKEGQNVTLSCEQNLNHDAMYWYRQDPGQGLRLIYYSQIVNDFQKGDIAEGYSVSREKKESFPLTVTSAQKNPTAFYLCASSAGQVTSYEQYFGPGTRLTVT.

V gene TRBV19 combines with J gene TRBJ1-1, with a tentative D call TRBD1 (6 bases). This CDR3 region has 13 residues. CDR1 and CDR2 from the germline V gene are LNHDA and SQIVND (reference sequence). Trimming took off 7 bases at V and 2 bases at J, with 11 bases between the two ends. The CDR3 loop reads CASTGGLNTEAFF. CDR3 nucleotides: TGTGCCAGTACTGGGGGGCTCAACACTGAAGCTTTCTTT.

As for this clone: The identical CDR3 is also encoded by other nucleotide sequences in the sample. The V and J genes are TRBV27 and TRBJ2-5, with 11 bases lining up with TRBD2. This CDR3 has 14 amino acids. CDR1 is MNHEY and CDR2 is SMNVEV in the germline V gene (reference sequence). Losses at the gene ends were 5 bases for V and 4 bases for J; bases not matched to a gene: 3. The CDR3 reads CASSPGTSGETQYF. CDR3 nucleotide sequence: TGTGCCAGCAGTCCAGGGACTAGCGGAGAGACCCAGTACTTC.

This chain links TRBV6-5 with TRBJ2-2; D call uncertain. From germline, CDR1 is MNHEY and CDR2 SVGAGI. The CDR3 has 11 amino acids. Trimming stripped 7 bases from V and 6 bases from J, with 6 bases between. The CDR3 spells CASTLAGELFF. The DNA for the CDR3 is TGTGCCAGCACTCTAGCCGGGGAGCTGTTTTTT.

Details on this clone: This CDR3 is also generated by other DNA sequences in the sample. The chain carries TRBV11-3 and TRBJ2-7; weak D call: TRBD2 (6 bases). CDR1 and CDR2 from the germline V gene are SGHNT and YENEEA. This CDR3 spans 13 amino acids. V lost 1 base and J 2 bases, leaving 6 bases between the germline ends. This CDR3 reads CASSLAGAYEQYF. The DNA for the CDR3 is TGTGCCAGCAGCTTAGCGGGGGCCTACGAGCAGTACTTC.

J is TRBJ1-2 and V is TRBV7-9; D is unclear. Germline V lookup: CDR1 SEHNR, CDR2 FQNEAQ (reference sequence). With 6 bases removed from V and 3 bases from J, the gap between germline ends came to 11 bases. The CDR3 totals 13 residues. The CDR3: CASSLLDDYGYTF. CDR3 DNA sequence: TGTGCCAGCAGTCTCCTGGACGACTATGGCTACACCTTC.

The chain couples TRBV5-6 to TRBJ2-2; 9 bases match TRBD1. In germline, CDR1 is SGHDT, CDR2 YYEEEE. The CDR3 totals 16 residues. V lost 4 bases and J lost 4; bases outside the gene matches: 8. The DNA for the CDR3 is TGTGCCAGCAGCCCTACGGGACAGGGTGTCACCGGGGAGCTGTTTTTT. Its protein product is CASSPTGQGVTGELFF.

V gene TRBV10-2 combines with J gene TRBJ2-3; TRBD2 matches 11 bases. CDR1 WSHSY and CDR2 SAAADI come from the germline V gene. J lost 6 bases, V lost 3 bases, and 2 bases had no gene match. The CDR3 consists of 14 residues. The CDR3 DNA reads as TGCGCCAGCAGTGAATCTAGCGGGGGGGATACGCAGTATTTT. Its protein product is CASSESSGGDTQYF.

As for this clone: At the DNA level, this CDR3 is encoded by other sequences in the same sample as well. V gene TRBV13 combines with J gene TRBJ1-4; unclear D gene. Germline CDR1 and CDR2: PRHDT and FYEKMQ (reference sequence). The V end was cut by 0 bases, the J end by 0 bases, with 5 bases between. The CDR3 loop spans 15 amino acids. As DNA, the CDR3 is TGTGCCAGCAGCTTAGGAAGAGCAACTAATGAAAAACTGTTTTTT. Amino acid sequence: CASSLGRATNEKLFF.

The chain carries TRBV4-1 and TRBJ2-1, with D unclear. Germline CDR1 reads MGHRA; CDR2 reads YSYEKL. V lost 5 bases to trimming and J lost 4 bases, with 12 bases between them. This CDR3 comprises 14 residues. CDR3 coding DNA: TGCGCCAGCAGCGCCCGTGACGGATACAATGAGCAGTTCTTC. Translation gives CASSARDGYNEQFF.